This TCR beta chain originates from a study of T cell repertoires in cytomegalovirus infection. Across the whole study: Public TCR beta signature analysis indicated the presence of both CMV infection and matching HLA type. Findings of the study overall: HLA-C-restricted CMV clonotypes gave the most frequent clonotype in two of eight donors.

The germline gives CDR1 LNHDA, CDR2 SQIVND (reference sequence). Trimming pared 3 bases from V and 4 bases from J, leaving 12 bases between. This CDR3 comprises 14 residues. TCRdb processed the reads anew with MiXCR; each CDR3 protein has one entry. The sample yields a few hundred thousand distinct CDR3 sequences, 40% seen once. This clonotype was detected only a few times. Its matching antigen is unknown. The J gene is TRBJ1-2, the V gene TRBV19; D uncertain. This material consisted of cultured PBMCs, taken from culture after CMV antigen stimulation. This receptor was obtained from a human donor in good health (CMV status not recorded). Some clones in this sample may be carry-over from other donors' samples. The CDR3 reads CASSMRADLYGYTF. CDR3 bases: TGTGCCAGTAGTATGAGAGCAGACCTCTATGGCTACACCTTC. The full variable domain, its missing parts supplied by reference TRBV19 and TRBJ1-2, is DGGITQSPKYLFRKEGQNVTLSCEQNLNHDAMYWYRQDPGQGLRLIYYSQIVNDFQKGDIAEGYSVSREKKESFPLTVTSAQKNPTAFYLCASSMRADLYGYTFGSGTRLTVV.